Below, 32 T cell receptor beta chains from the same sample are listed, as sequenced in a study of shared clonotypes between healthy human individuals. Data came from immunoSEQ multiplex PCR; TCRdb stores just in-frame clones and leaves some out. Found here are about 2.3 million clones, more than 85% of them singletons; the top ten hold 0.39%. The sample taken for sequencing was naive CD4+ T cells from PBMCs. Subset specified: CD45RA+ positively selected. The receptors shown here come from a man between 18 and 35 years old in good health. Some clones in this sample may be carry-over from other donors' samples.

This chain links TRBV11-3 with TRBJ2-1; 9 bases fit TRBD1. This CDR3 has 17 residues. The junction had 11 bases not matched to a gene; V was cut back by 2 bases and J by 6 bases. The V gene's germline CDR1 is SGHNT and CDR2 YENEEA. This chain's CDR3 is CASSLTPRQGVSNEQFF. The CDR3 DNA reads as TGTGCCAGCAGCTTAACCCCGAGACAGGGGGTCTCCAATGAGCAGTTCTTC.

V is TRBV5-1 and J is TRBJ1-1; 9 nucleotides align to TRBD1. CDR3 length: 14 amino acids. Germline assignment: CDR1 SGHRS and CDR2 YFSETQ. The J segment lost 6 bases and the V segment lost 7 bases, leaving 10 bases of the junction unmatched. The CDR3 sequence is CASSLGTGLAEAFF. DNA for the CDR3: TGCGCCAGCTCCCTGGGGACAGGGCTCGCTGAAGCTTTCTTT.

The chain links TRBV11-3 to TRBJ2-7; D is perhaps TRBD1 or TRBD2 (5 bases each). Germline V gene data show CDR1 as SGHNT and CDR2 as YENEEA. The V gene lost 4 bases and the J gene lost 1 base, with 8 bases spanning the gap. This CDR3 region has 13 residues. The CDR3 reads CASSWDGSYEQYF. The CDR3 DNA reads as TGTGCCAGCAGCTGGGACGGGTCCTACGAGCAGTACTTC.

To note about this clone: Within the sample, other DNA sequences also encode this same CDR3. The chain carries TRBV2 and TRBJ1-5, with D hard to call. Germline CDR1 and CDR2: SNHLY and FYNNEI. The V end was cut by 3 bases, the J end by 0 bases, with 6 bases between. The CDR3 covers 14 residues. This chain's CDR3 is CASSDRTSNQPQHF. CDR3 DNA: TGTGCCAGCAGTGATCGGACTAGCAATCAGCCCCAGCATTTT.

V and J are TRBV28 and TRBJ1-1; possibly TRBD1 for D (6 bases). Trimming left V 8 bases short and J 1 base short, with 14 bases between. The CDR3 is made up of 14 amino acids. Germline assignment: CDR1 MDHEN and CDR2 SYDVKM. CDR3 nucleotide sequence: TGTGCCAGCGACAGCAGGGGCGAGAACACTGAAGCTTTCTTT. It translates to CASDSRGENTEAFF. The whole variable domain, filled in from reference TRBV28 and TRBJ1-1, reads DVKVTQSSRYLVKRTGEKVFLECVQDMDHENMFWYRQDPGLGLRLIYFSYDVKMKEKGDIPEGYSVSREKKERFSLILESASTNQTSMYLCASDSRGENTEAFFGQGTRLTVV.

This rearrangement joins TRBV29-1 to TRBJ2-1; 10 bases line up with TRBD1. Looked up from germline, CDR1 is SQVTM and CDR2 is ANQGSEA. V lost 4 bases and J lost 5; bases outside the gene matches: 5. This CDR3 is built from 14 residues. CDR3 sequence: CSVADRGADNEQFF. In nucleotides, the CDR3 is TGCAGCGTTGCGGACAGGGGGGCCGACAATGAGCAGTTCTTC.

This chain links TRBV5-4 with TRBJ2-3; D might be TRBD2 (6 bases). V dropped 4 bases and J dropped 4 bases, with 10 bases sitting between them. The germline V gene encodes CDR1 SGHNT and CDR2 YYREEE (reference sequence). This CDR3 contains 13 residues. The DNA of the CDR3 is TGTGCCAGCAGCCGGACTACCGCAGATACGCAGTATTTT. It translates to CASSRTTADTQYF.

The chain links TRBV29-1 to TRBJ2-2; D unresolved. Trimming removed 6 bases from V and 1 base from J, with 12 bases in between. The CDR3 runs to 14 residues. The germline V gene encodes CDR1 SQVTM and CDR2 ANQGSEA. The CDR3 protein is CSVPGVGNTGELFF. Here the CDR3 DNA reads TGCAGCGTCCCTGGCGTGGGGAACACCGGGGAGCTGTTTTTT.

This rearrangement joins TRBV7-3 to TRBJ2-2; 8 bases map to TRBD1. CDR3 size: 16 residues. Germline CDR1 and CDR2: SGHTA and FQGTGA. V trimming: 4 bases; J trimming: 6 bases; junction bases outside the gene matches: 10. CDR3 residues: CASSSLDHRGSGELFF. The CDR3 DNA reads TGTGCCAGCAGCTCCCTAGACCACAGGGGGTCCGGGGAGCTGTTTTTT.

The chain employs TRBV28 and TRBJ2-7, with a possible D match to TRBD2 (5 bases). Per germline, CDR1 MDHEN and CDR2 SYDVKM. V was shortened by 8 bases and J by 4 bases, with 18 bases between the two germline ends. CDR3 length: 14 residues. The CDR3 bases are TGTGCCAGCCAGAGGGCGGGTACGTTATACGAGCAGTACTTC. It is translated as CASQRAGTLYEQYF. The entire variable domain, with the rest obtained from reference TRBV28 and TRBJ2-7, is as follows: DVKVTQSSRYLVKRTGEKVFLECVQDMDHENMFWYRQDPGLGLRLIYFSYDVKMKEKGDIPEGYSVSREKKERFSLILESASTNQTSMYLCASQRAGTLYEQYFGPGTRLTVT.

To note about this clone: The sample has other DNA sequences that encode this CDR3 too. The chain couples TRBV7-9 to TRBJ2-7; 9 positions match TRBD1. Trimming removed 4 bases from V and 5 bases from J; junction bases left unmatched: 6. The CDR3 contains 14 residues. Germline V gene sequence: CDR1 SEHNR, CDR2 FQNEAQ (reference sequence). DNA of the CDR3: TGTGCCAGCAGCTGGGGACAGGGAGCCAACGAGCAGTACTTC. Its protein product is CASSWGQGANEQYF.

A few counts support this clone. V and J are TRBV19 and TRBJ1-2; tentative D call: TRBD1 (5 bases). Germline CDR1 reads LNHDA; CDR2 reads SQIVND (reference sequence). Deletions cut 6 bases from V and 6 bases from J, with 17 bases between. This CDR3 spans 14 amino acids. The CDR3 DNA follows: TGTGCCAGTAGGGGGTTCGGAGGGGTAGATGGCTACACCTTC. Translated, it gives CASRGFGGVDGYTF.

This clone was seen only once. The chain carries TRBV7-9 and TRBJ1-4, with a possible D match to TRBD1 (5 bases). The CDR3 loop spans 13 amino acids. Trimming took 10 bases from V and 4 from J, leaving 13 bases between them. Germline lookup yields CDR1 SEHNR and CDR2 FQNEAQ (reference sequence). CDR3 nucleotides: TGTGCCATCCAGGGACCTAATAATGAAAAACTGTTTTTT. This sequence encodes CAIQGPNNEKLFF.

The CDR3, as DNA: TGTGCCAGCAGTTCCCTCACCCCATCCCAGGGAGGGACTGATGGCTACACCTTC. It translates to CASSSLTPSQGGTDGYTF. The V call is TRBV28, the J call TRBJ1-2; weak D call: TRBD1 (5 bases). V lost 4 bases and J 6 bases, leaving 27 bases between the germline ends. Germline-derived CDR1 and CDR2 are MDHEN and SYDVKM. The CDR3 contains 18 residues.

The V call is TRBV19, the J call TRBJ2-7; 7 nucleotides agree with TRBD1. CDR3 length: 16 residues. Germline V gene sequence: CDR1 LNHDA, CDR2 SQIVND (reference sequence). Trimming cost V 6 bases and J 2 bases; bases outside gene matches: 13. CDR3 in amino acids: CASRKDTGTAAYEQYF. Here the CDR3 DNA reads TGTGCCAGTAGGAAGGACACCGGGACAGCAGCCTACGAGCAGTACTTC.

Here the CDR3 reads CASSQDALQSGTEAFF. The CDR3 region has the DNA TGCGCCAGCAGCCAAGATGCCCTACAGTCTGGGACTGAAGCTTTCTTT. This rearrangement joins TRBV4-3 to TRBJ1-1; no clear D. The CDR3 totals 16 residues. Trimming removed 0 bases at V and 5 bases at J, with 16 bases between. Germline loops: CDR1 LGHNA, CDR2 YSLEER.

The sample holds one count of this clone. The V and J genes are TRBV28 and TRBJ2-2, with D perhaps assigned TRBD1 or TRBD2 (5 bases each). V was trimmed by 5 bases and J by 7 bases, leaving 23 bases between them. The germline CDR1 and CDR2 sequences are MDHEN and SYDVKM. CDR3 length equals 17 residues. The CDR3: CASSPRFGAVGRGELFF. In nucleotides, the CDR3 is TGTGCCAGCAGTCCACGTTTCGGGGCAGTTGGACGCGGGGAGCTGTTTTTT.

The rearrangement links TRBV4-3 to TRBJ1-4; the match to TRBD1 covers 10 bases. V lost 1 base, J lost 7 bases, and 6 bases stayed unmatched. This CDR3 has 16 amino acids. Germline loops: CDR1 LGHNA, CDR2 YSLEER. CDR3 bases: TGCGCCAGCAGCCAAGCCCGGACAGGGGGGGGTGAAAAACTGTTTTTT. Protein sequence: CASSQARTGGGEKLFF.

The chain uses TRBV30 and TRBJ1-1; D remains unclear. Germline V gene data show CDR1 as GTSNPN and CDR2 as SVGIG (reference sequence). V lost 0 bases and J lost 4, with 6 bases in between. The CDR3 contains 12 residues. The CDR3 DNA sequence: TGTGCCTGGAGTGTCAGCCCCACTGAAGCTTTCTTT. Translated: CAWSVSPTEAFF.

This chain uses TRBV7-9 with TRBJ1-2, with a possible D match to TRBD1 (6 bases). The germline V gene has CDR1 SEHNR and CDR2 FQNEAQ (reference sequence). With 3 bases removed from V and 8 bases from J, the gap between germline ends came to 19 bases. The CDR3 is 15 residues long. The DNA of the CDR3 is TGTGCCAGCAGCTTTGGGCCGGACAGCTACTCAGGCTACACCTTC. Translating gives CASSFGPDSYSGYTF.

Of note for this clone: The sample has other DNA sequences that encode this CDR3 too. This chain joins TRBV7-3 and TRBJ1-2; D call uncertain. Germline CDR1 SGHTA, CDR2 FQGTGA. The length of the CDR3 is 13 residues. Trimming left V 2 bases short and J 2 bases short, with 6 bases between. The CDR3 DNA sequence: TGTGCCAGCAGCTTAGGGGAAAACTATGGCTACACCTTC. Encoded protein: CASSLGENYGYTF.

This chain uses TRBV19 with TRBJ2-2; 9 bases align to TRBD2. The V gene end was trimmed by 5 bases and the J gene end by 6 bases; junction bases not matched to a gene: 16. This CDR3 has 18 amino acids. Germline CDR1 and CDR2: LNHDA and SQIVND (reference sequence). The CDR3 DNA is TGTGCCAGTAGTCCGCCACGAAGGCGGGAGGGCTGGGCCGGGGAGCTGTTTTTT. This gives the protein CASSPPRRREGWAGELFF.

This chain connects TRBV7-9 to TRBJ2-3, with 7 bases identical to TRBD1. CDR1 is SEHNR, CDR2 FQNEAQ, per germline (reference sequence). V dropped 3 bases and J dropped 2; count of bases not matched to a gene: 5. The CDR3 has 15 residues. The chain's CDR3 is CASSFDRDLTDTQYF. The CDR3 DNA follows: TGTGCCAGCAGCTTTGACAGGGATCTCACAGATACGCAGTATTTT.

To note about this clone: Other nucleotide sequences in the sample specify the same CDR3. This chain uses TRBV28 with TRBJ1-1, with TRBD1 as a possible D gene (6 bases). V gave up 6 bases and J gave up 0 bases, with 11 bases separating them. This CDR3 comprises 14 residues. Germline V CDR1 and CDR2: MDHEN, SYDVKM. The CDR3 spells CASRKGGLNTEAFF. CDR3 coding DNA: TGTGCCAGCAGAAAGGGGGGGTTGAACACTGAAGCTTTCTTT.

This rearrangement joins TRBV27 to TRBJ1-1, with TRBD1 identical over 10 bases. V lost 5 bases and J lost 3; bases outside the gene matches: 6. CDR1 and CDR2 from the germline V gene are MNHEY and SMNVEV (reference sequence). CDR3 length: 15 residues. CDR3 sequence reads: CASSRDRGLHTEAFF. For the CDR3, the DNA is TGTGCCAGCAGTAGGGACAGGGGACTTCACACTGAAGCTTTCTTT.

The chain carries TRBV7-2 and TRBJ2-3; 9 positions match TRBD2. The CDR3 extends over 16 amino acids. V dropped 5 bases and J dropped 8; count of bases not matched to a gene: 14. Germline V CDR1 and CDR2: SGHTA, FQGNSA. The CDR3 is CASSPGLAGRAGTQYF. The CDR3 DNA follows: TGTGCCAGCAGCCCGGGGCTAGCGGGACGGGCCGGTACGCAGTATTTT.

V and J are TRBV5-1 and TRBJ2-1; D remains unclear. Trimming left V 0 bases short and J 5 bases short, with 9 bases between. The CDR3 is 14 amino acids. Germline assignment: CDR1 SGHRS and CDR2 YFSETQ. CDR3 in DNA: TGCGCCAGCAGCTTGGATGGGTTACACAATGAGCAGTTCTTC. Translated, it gives CASSLDGLHNEQFF.

This chain uses TRBV7-2 with TRBJ1-2, with D perhaps matching TRBD1 (5 bases). V was clipped by 4 bases and J by 8 bases, with 23 bases between them. The germline gives CDR1 SGHTA, CDR2 FQGNSA. This CDR3 spans 16 amino acids. Here the CDR3 DNA reads TGTGCCAGCAGCTCGAGCATCCACAGCGCCGAGGGGGGCTACACCTTC. It codes for CASSSSIHSAEGGYTF.

This clone was detected once. Other DNA sequences in this specimen translate into the identical CDR3. This rearrangement joins TRBV28 to TRBJ2-3; 10 nucleotides match TRBD2. With V trimmed by 4 bases and J by 2 bases, 3 bases remained unmatched. Germline V gives CDR1 MDHEN, CDR2 SYDVKM. The CDR3 length is 15 residues. CDR3 sequence (DNA): TGTGCCAGCAGTTGGACTAGCGGTAACACAGATACGCAGTATTTT. It translates to CASSWTSGNTDTQYF.

This clone was observed a few times. Additional DNA sequences in this sample encode the identical CDR3. The chain couples TRBV29-1 to TRBJ1-1; the D is unclear. CDR1 and CDR2 (germline): SQVTM, ANQGSEA. Trimming removed 4 bases at V and 2 bases at J, with 5 bases between. The CDR3 has 11 amino acids. CDR3 nucleotide sequence: TGCAGCGTTGGCAGAAACACTGAAGCTTTCTTT. Protein sequence: CSVGRNTEAFF.

This chain connects TRBV11-2 to TRBJ2-3; D is possibly TRBD1 (6 bases). The germline V and J ends were trimmed by 2 bases and 4 bases, with 13 bases remaining between them. This CDR3 has 15 residues. Germline loops: CDR1 SGHAT, CDR2 FQNNGV. CDR3 region: CASSLTGTGADTQYF. The DNA for the CDR3 is TGTGCCAGCAGCTTAACAGGGACCGGAGCAGATACGCAGTATTTT.

As to this clone: This specimen includes other DNA sequences encoding the same CDR3. The chain has TRBV20-1 and TRBJ1-2, with D possibly matching TRBD1 (5 bases). CDR1 is DFQATT and CDR2 is SNEGSKA in the germline V gene (reference sequence). This CDR3 comprises 11 residues. V was cut by 6 bases and J by 4 bases, with 9 bases left in between. In DNA form, the CDR3 reads TGCAGTGCGGGAGACAGCTATGGCTACACCTTC. The encoded protein is CSAGDSYGYTF.